This T cell receptor (beta chain) was sequenced during a study of identical twins. Study-level results: There is a chance that invariant MAIT and iNKT cells partially muddied zero-insertion analyses.

The ends were cut back, 6 bases at V and 6 bases at J, with 9 bases in the middle. Germline values: CDR1 SGHTA, CDR2 FQGNSA. The CDR3 consists of 12 residues. TCRdb re-called the 5' RACE reads through MiXCR, storing one row per CDR3 protein. Of under 400,000 distinct CDR3 sequences listed, 9% were seen once; the top ten hold approximately 8.9%. This clonotype was recorded many times. Its antigen is still unknown. This clonotype was sampled from a woman aged 50 to 60 in good health. This chain connects TRBV7-2 to TRBJ1-5; D call uncertain. Source material: naive T cells sorted from blood. The CDR3 sequence is CASRSSGQPQHF. CDR3 nucleotides: TGTGCCAGCAGGAGCTCTGGTCAGCCCCAGCATTTT.